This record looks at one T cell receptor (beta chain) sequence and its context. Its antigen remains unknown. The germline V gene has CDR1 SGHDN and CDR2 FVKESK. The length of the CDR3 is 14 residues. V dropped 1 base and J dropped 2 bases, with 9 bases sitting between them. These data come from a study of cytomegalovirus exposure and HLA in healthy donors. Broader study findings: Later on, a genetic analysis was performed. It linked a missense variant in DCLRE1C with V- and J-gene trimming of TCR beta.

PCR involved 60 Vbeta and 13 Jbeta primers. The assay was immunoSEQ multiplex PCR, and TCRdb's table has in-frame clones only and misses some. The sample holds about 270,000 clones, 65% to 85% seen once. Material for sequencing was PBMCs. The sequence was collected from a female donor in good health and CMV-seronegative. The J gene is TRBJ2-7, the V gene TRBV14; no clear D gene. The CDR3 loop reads CASSQVQVPYEQYF. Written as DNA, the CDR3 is TGTGCCAGCAGCCAAGTCCAGGTCCCCTACGAGCAGTACTTC.